Presented here are 25 T cell receptor beta chains from one specimen sequenced in a study of shared clonotypes between healthy human individuals. Clones were read by immunoSEQ multiplex PCR, and TCRdb kept only the in-frame ones, dropping some. This repertoire shows more than 1.2 million clones, about 98.5% found once; its top ten account for around 0.33%. The sequencing sample was made of naive CD4+ T cells sorted from blood. Documented subset: CD45RA+ positively selected. These receptor sequences come from a man aged 25-40 years in good health.

The chain combines TRBV25-1 with TRBJ1-1; no reliable D call. The V gene lost 4 bases and the J gene lost 1 base, with 7 bases spanning the gap. Germline CDR1 MGHDK, CDR2 SYGVNS. The CDR3 is made up of 13 amino acids. The CDR3 protein is CASSGHRNTEAFF. In nucleotides, the CDR3 is TGTGCCAGCAGTGGTCACCGGAACACTGAAGCTTTCTTT.

This sequence joins TRBV30 and TRBJ1-2; no clear D gene. The germline V and J ends were trimmed by 3 bases and 0 bases, with 14 bases remaining between them. This CDR3 spans 15 amino acids. Germline V gene data show CDR1 as GTSNPN and CDR2 as SVGIG (reference sequence). CDR3 region: CAWRVRAPANYGYTF. The DNA of the CDR3 is TGTGCCTGGAGGGTAAGGGCGCCAGCTAACTATGGCTACACCTTC.

This clone was seen a single time. The chain combines TRBV9 with TRBJ2-1; D unclear. The CDR3 spans 13 residues. The germline CDR1 and CDR2 sequences are SGDLS and YYNGEE. The V end lost 0 bases, the J end lost 4 bases, and 5 bases lay between the germline ends. In DNA, the CDR3 is TGTGCCAGCAGCGTAGAGGTTTACAATGAGCAGTTCTTC. Protein sequence: CASSVEVYNEQFF.

The rearrangement uses TRBV5-4 and TRBJ2-1; the D gene is possibly TRBD2 (6 bases). The CDR3 runs 15 residues. The ends were cut back, 0 bases at V and 5 bases at J, with 12 bases in the middle. Looked up from germline, CDR1 is SGHNT and CDR2 is YYREEE (reference sequence). DNA for the CDR3: TGTGCCAGCAGCTTGGTCAGCGGGCCCCACAATGAGCAGTTCTTC. Its protein is CASSLVSGPHNEQFF.

This chain's CDR3 is CASSVSSSGGYNEQFF. The CDR3 DNA reads TGTGCCAGCAGCGTAAGCTCCAGCGGGGGGTACAATGAGCAGTTCTTC. The chain joins TRBV9 to TRBJ2-1, with 9 positions matching TRBD2. There are 16 residues in the CDR3. CDR1 SGDLS and CDR2 YYNGEE come from the germline V gene. V lost 1 base, J lost 4 bases, and 6 bases stayed unmatched.

This chain connects TRBV18 to TRBJ1-2; D is undetermined. Trimming shortened V by 6 bases and J by 2 bases, and 13 bases separated the two germline ends. Germline CDR1 reads KGHSH; CDR2 reads LQKENI. This CDR3 is 14 amino acids long. CDR3 amino acids: CASSQGPENYGYTF. The CDR3 DNA reads TGTGCCAGCTCCCAAGGGCCCGAGAACTATGGCTACACCTTC.

This chain connects TRBV5-1 to TRBJ2-1, with D perhaps matching TRBD1 (6 bases). V shed 0 bases and J shed 4 bases, with 11 bases lying between them. The V gene's germline CDR1 is SGHRS and CDR2 YFSETQ. This CDR3 has 15 amino acids. The CDR3 nucleotides read TGCGCCAGCAGCTTGGAAACAGGGTTATACAATGAGCAGTTCTTC. Translation: CASSLETGLYNEQFF.

Of note for this clone: This same CDR3 is encoded by further DNA sequences in the sample. The chain joins TRBV2 to TRBJ1-2; tentative D call: TRBD1 (5 bases). Trimming took off 5 bases at V and 2 bases at J, with 9 bases between the two ends. The CDR3 consists of 13 residues. Germline lookup yields CDR1 SNHLY and CDR2 FYNNEI. CDR3 loop: CASSPTVNYGYTF. The CDR3 DNA follows: TGTGCCAGCAGTCCGACAGTAAACTATGGCTACACCTTC.

This chain joins TRBV27 and TRBJ2-7; D is perhaps TRBD2 (6 bases). The V and J ends lost 6 bases and 7 bases respectively, with 16 bases between them. This CDR3 region has 13 residues. Germline assignment: CDR1 MNHEY and CDR2 SMNVEV (reference sequence). Written as DNA, the CDR3 is TGTGCCAGCAGCTTGGAGGGGAAACAAGAGCAGTACTTC. It codes for CASSLEGKQEQYF.

The genes are TRBV20-1 and TRBJ2-5, with no clear D. This CDR3 is 11 amino acids long. CDR1 is DFQATT and CDR2 is SNEGSKA in the germline V gene (reference sequence). Here the CDR3 DNA reads TGCAGGGCGGAGCGCCAAGAGACCCAGTACTTC. Translation: CRAERQETQYF.

The genes are TRBV4-3 and TRBJ2-7; TRBD2 might be the D (6 bases). The CDR3 covers 13 residues. V lost 2 bases to trimming and J lost 4 bases, with 9 bases between them. From germline, CDR1 is LGHNA and CDR2 YSLEER. CDR3 bases: TGCGCCAGCAGCCAACGGAGGGGATACGAGCAGTACTTC. Protein: CASSQRRGYEQYF.

The V call is TRBV5-8, the J call TRBJ1-4; 7 nucleotides align to TRBD1. In germline, CDR1 is SGHTS, CDR2 YDEGEE. Trimming cost V 0 bases and J 8 bases; bases outside gene matches: 10. The CDR3 covers 16 residues. The CDR3 region is CASSLGQGHLGEKLFF. The CDR3 coding sequence is TGTGCCAGCAGCTTGGGACAGGGCCATTTAGGGGAAAAACTGTTTTTT.

The chain links TRBV10-3 to TRBJ2-7; D is unresolved. Germline assignment: CDR1 ENHRY and CDR2 SYGVKD. This CDR3 region has 14 residues. V lost 6 bases and J 7 bases, leaving 19 bases between the germline ends. As DNA, the CDR3 is TGTGCCATCAGAAGAACGGACGCCGTTCCGGAGCAGTACTTC. Residues: CAIRRTDAVPEQYF.

The chain links TRBV18 to TRBJ2-7, with TRBD1 matching over 9 bases. The CDR3 sequence is 15 residues long. Germline V gene data show CDR1 as KGHSH and CDR2 as LQKENI. Trimming cost V 3 bases and J 0 bases; bases outside gene matches: 3. Here the CDR3 reads CASSPDRGGSYEQYF. For the CDR3, the DNA is TGTGCCAGCTCACCGGACAGGGGCGGCTCCTACGAGCAGTACTTC.

As concerns this clone: The same CDR3 is also encoded by other DNA sequences in this sample. The chain carries TRBV18 and TRBJ2-5; 7 positions match TRBD1. The V gene end was trimmed by 4 bases and the J gene end by 5 bases; junction bases not matched to a gene: 4. Germline V gives CDR1 KGHSH, CDR2 LQKENI. This CDR3 comprises 13 residues. The chain's CDR3 is CASSRQGRETQYF. The CDR3 DNA follows: TGTGCCAGCTCACGACAGGGCAGGGAGACCCAGTACTTC.

The V gene is TRBV15, the J gene TRBJ2-7, with 10 positions matching TRBD1. The CDR3 has 14 residues. The V gene end was trimmed by 6 bases and the J gene end by 6 bases; junction bases not matched to a gene: 8. Germline loops: CDR1 LNHNV, CDR2 YYDKDF (reference sequence). The CDR3 bases are TGTGCCACCAGTAAAGCCGGGACAGGGGCCGAGCAGTACTTC. Encoded protein: CATSKAGTGAEQYF. The variable domain in full, completed from reference TRBV15 and TRBJ2-7, reads DAMVIQNPRYQVTQFGKPVTLSCSQTLNHNVMYWYQQKSSQAPKLLFHYYDKDFNNEADTPDNFQSRRPNTSFCFLDIRSPGLGDTAMYLCATSKAGTGAEQYFGPGTRLTVT.

The chain is built from TRBV29-1 and TRBJ1-1; D is unresolved. V gave up 4 bases and J gave up 4 bases, with 16 bases separating them. There are 14 residues in the CDR3. Germline V gene sequence: CDR1 SQVTM, CDR2 ANQGSEA. CDR3 protein: CSVGWLEGGTEAFF. CDR3 sequence (DNA): TGCAGCGTTGGGTGGTTGGAGGGAGGCACTGAAGCTTTCTTT.

The chain links TRBV10-3 to TRBJ1-1; D is unresolved. This CDR3 is 16 amino acids long. Trimming removed 1 base at V and 2 bases at J, with 14 bases between. CDR1 is ENHRY and CDR2 is SYGVKD in the germline V gene. CDR3 nucleotides: TGTGCCATCAGTGAGTTAGAACTACCGGGAAACACTGAAGCTTTCTTT. Residues: CAISELELPGNTEAFF.

A single count supports this clone. One end of the junction does not line up with germline, which may come from a read error. The chain carries TRBV7-7 and TRBJ2-3; D is unclear. The length of the CDR3 is 13 residues. CDR1 and CDR2 (germline): SSHAT, FNYEAQ (reference sequence). CDR3 amino acids: CASSLQIADTQYF. The CDR3, as DNA: TGTGCTAGCAGCTTACAAATTGCTGATACGCAGTATTTT.

CDR3 DNA sequence: TGTGCCAGCAGCGTCCAATCCGCCAACTATGGCTACACCTTC. Its translation is CASSVQSANYGYTF. J is TRBJ1-2 and V is TRBV9; D remains ambiguous. The V gene lost 2 bases and the J gene lost 2 bases, with 10 bases spanning the gap. This CDR3 has 14 amino acids. Germline V lookup: CDR1 SGDLS, CDR2 YYNGEE.

This chain uses TRBV18 with TRBJ2-3; 8 bases map to TRBD2. The junction had 8 bases not matched to a gene; V was cut back by 0 bases and J by 3 bases. Germline assignment: CDR1 KGHSH and CDR2 LQKENI. This CDR3 comprises 17 residues. The CDR3 sequence: CASSPPRSGRLTDTQYF. The CDR3 DNA is TGTGCCAGCTCACCACCGAGGAGCGGGAGACTTACAGATACGCAGTATTTT.

The gene calls are TRBV7-9 and TRBJ2-1, with 13 nucleotides matching TRBD2. Germline assignment: CDR1 SEHNR and CDR2 FQNEAQ (reference sequence). This CDR3 is 17 amino acids long. V gave up 4 bases and J gave up 5 bases; unmatched junction bases: 8. CDR3 amino acids: CASSSGTSGKHHNEQFF. In nucleotides, the CDR3 is TGTGCCAGCAGCTCCGGGACTAGCGGGAAACATCACAATGAGCAGTTCTTC.

This clone was counted a single time. This chain connects TRBV5-1 to TRBJ2-2, with TRBD1 matching over 10 bases. Trimming removed 4 bases from V and 6 bases from J; junction bases left unmatched: 12. The CDR3 runs to 17 residues. CDR1 SGHRS and CDR2 YFSETQ come from the germline V gene. CDR3 nucleotide sequence: TGCGCCAGCAGCAGGGCCTTAGACAGGGGGCTCGCCGGGGAGCTGTTTTTT. It is translated as CASSRALDRGLAGELFF.

The chain carries TRBV6-5 and TRBJ2-7, with D possibly TRBD2 on 5 matching bases. This CDR3 is built from 13 residues. Trimming took 3 bases from V and 8 from J, leaving 14 bases between them. Germline V gene data show CDR1 as MNHEY and CDR2 as SVGAGI. The CDR3: CASSYYYGEQQYF. For the CDR3, the DNA is TGTGCCAGCAGTTATTATTACGGGGAGCAGCAGTACTTC.

V and J are TRBV7-2 and TRBJ2-7; TRBD2 agrees at 11 bases. Germline CDR1 SGHTA, CDR2 FQGNSA. Losses at the gene ends were 5 bases for V and 6 bases for J; bases not matched to a gene: 12. The CDR3 has 16 amino acids. Here the CDR3 reads CASSPLRPGLAAEQYF. The CDR3 DNA is TGTGCCAGCAGCCCCTTACGGCCGGGACTAGCGGCCGAGCAGTACTTC.